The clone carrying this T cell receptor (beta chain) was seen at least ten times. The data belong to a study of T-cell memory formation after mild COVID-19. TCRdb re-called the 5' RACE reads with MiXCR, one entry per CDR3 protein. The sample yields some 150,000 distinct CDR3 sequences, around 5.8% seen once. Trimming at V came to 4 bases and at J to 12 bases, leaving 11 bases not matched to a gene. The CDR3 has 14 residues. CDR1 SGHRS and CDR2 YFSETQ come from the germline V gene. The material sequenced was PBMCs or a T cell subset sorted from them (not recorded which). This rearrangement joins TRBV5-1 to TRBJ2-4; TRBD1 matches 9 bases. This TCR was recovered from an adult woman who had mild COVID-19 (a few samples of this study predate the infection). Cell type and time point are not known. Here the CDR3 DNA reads TGCGCCAGCAGCCCAGGGACAGGGATGTTCACTCAGTACTTC. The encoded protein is CASSPGTGMFTQYF.